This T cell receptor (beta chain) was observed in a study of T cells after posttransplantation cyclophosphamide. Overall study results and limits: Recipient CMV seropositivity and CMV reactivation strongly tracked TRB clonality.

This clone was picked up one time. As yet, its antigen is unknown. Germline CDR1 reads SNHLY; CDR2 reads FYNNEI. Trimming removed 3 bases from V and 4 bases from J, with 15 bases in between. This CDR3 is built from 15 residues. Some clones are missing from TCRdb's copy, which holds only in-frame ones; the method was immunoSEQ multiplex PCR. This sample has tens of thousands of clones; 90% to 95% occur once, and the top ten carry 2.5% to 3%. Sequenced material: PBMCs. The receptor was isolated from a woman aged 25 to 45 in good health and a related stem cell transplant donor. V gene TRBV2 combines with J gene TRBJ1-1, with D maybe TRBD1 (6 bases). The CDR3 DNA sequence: TGTGCCAGCAGTGATCGGGTAGGGGGGCTCACTGAAGCTTTCTTT. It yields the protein CASSDRVGGLTEAFF.